These 9 T cell receptor beta chains were all obtained from the same sample, sequenced in a study of control samples from healthy donors and cancer patients. Profiled with immunoSEQ multiplex PCR; TCRdb holds only in-frame clones, not every one. The data contain 150,000 or so clones, approximately 94% of them singletons. Source material: blood. The receptors shown here come from a man aged 40-49 years in good health.

The chain employs TRBV7-2 and TRBJ2-3; 9 bases are a match to TRBD1. Trimming removed 4 bases from V and 5 bases from J; junction bases left unmatched: 1. Germline V gene lookup returns CDR1 SGHTA and CDR2 FQGNSA. CDR3 length: 13 residues. CDR3 sequence reads: CASSWTGEDTQYF. CDR3 nucleotide sequence: TGTGCCAGCAGCTGGACAGGGGAAGATACGCAGTATTTT.

This rearrangement joins TRBV5-5 to TRBJ1-2; 10 positions agree with TRBD1. The CDR3 runs to 15 residues. In germline, CDR1 is SGHKS, CDR2 YYEKEE (reference sequence). V shed 2 bases and J 8 bases; nucleotides not matched to a gene: 9. This CDR3 is CASSFVDRGLGGYTF. The CDR3 nucleotides read TGTGCCAGCAGCTTCGTTGACAGGGGGCTAGGAGGCTACACCTTC. Full variable domain (remainder filled in from reference TRBV5-5 and TRBJ1-2): DAGVTQSPTHLIKTRGQQVTLRCSPISGHKSVSWYQQVLGQGPQFIFQYYEKEERGRGNFPDRFSARQFPNYSSELNVNALLLGDSALYLCASSFVDRGLGGYTFGSGTRLTVV.

CDR3 bases: TGTGCCAGCAGCCGCACGCACCTCAGCGGGGGGGAAGAGACCCAGTACTTC. It specifies CASSRTHLSGGEETQYF. V usage is TRBV7-6 and J usage is TRBJ2-5; TRBD2 agrees at 10 bases. The ends lost 5 bases at V and 3 bases at J; junction bases unmatched: 12. CDR3 length: 17 residues. Germline values: CDR1 SGHVS, CDR2 FNYEAQ.

This chain joins TRBV19 and TRBJ2-3; TRBD2 aligns across 9 bases. The V segment lost 1 base and the J segment 6 bases; nucleotides outside the gene matches: 11. CDR1 is LNHDA and CDR2 is SQIVND in the germline V gene (reference sequence). The length of the CDR3 is 17 residues. The CDR3 loop reads CASSIGPLAGVGDTQYF. The CDR3, as DNA: TGTGCCAGTAGTATAGGCCCTTTAGCGGGAGTAGGCGATACGCAGTATTTT. Drawing the rest from reference TRBV19 and TRBJ2-3, the complete variable domain is DGGITQSPKYLFRKEGQNVTLSCEQNLNHDAMYWYRQDPGQGLRLIYYSQIVNDFQKGDIAEGYSVSREKKESFPLTVTSAQKNPTAFYLCASSIGPLAGVGDTQYFGPGTRLTVL.

CDR3 loop: CASTPGGSNQPQHF. As DNA, the CDR3 is TGTGCCAGCACCCCGGGAGGGAGCAATCAGCCCCAGCATTTT. The J gene is TRBJ1-5, the V gene TRBV6-5; no clear D gene. CDR1 is MNHEY, CDR2 SVGAGI, per germline. This CDR3 has 14 amino acids. V shed 7 bases and J shed 1 base, with 11 bases lying between them.

V is TRBV24-1 and J is TRBJ1-5; 9 bases fit TRBD1. Trimming removed 4 bases from V and 6 bases from J; junction bases left unmatched: 6. From germline, CDR1 is KGHDR and CDR2 SFDVKD. The CDR3 contains 15 residues. The DNA for the CDR3 is TGTGCCACCAGTGACGCGGACAGGGGTAGTCAGCCCCAGCATTTT. This gives the protein CATSDADRGSQPQHF.

The chain is built from TRBV21-1 and TRBJ1-6. TRBV21-1 is a pseudogene. This CDR3 comprises 14 residues. CDR3 nucleotides: TGTGCCAGCACCTACAGCGGGTTTAATTCACCCCTCCACTTT. This codes for CASTYSGFNSPLHF.

V and J are TRBV14 and TRBJ2-7; D is ambiguous. V lost 1 base, J lost 1 base, and 8 bases lay in between. The CDR3 runs to 14 residues. Germline values: CDR1 SGHDN, CDR2 FVKESK. For the CDR3, the DNA is TGTGCCAGCAGCCAAGTTCTGGGGTCCTACGAGCAGTACTTC. Protein: CASSQVLGSYEQYF.

J is TRBJ2-2 and V is TRBV6-4; 7 bases are a match to TRBD1. Trimming took 7 bases from V and 5 from J; bases not matched to a gene: 7. The CDR3 spans 14 residues. In germline, CDR1 is MRHNA, CDR2 SNTAGT. The CDR3 sequence is CASTDRVRTGELFF. CDR3 coding DNA: TGTGCCAGCACCGACAGGGTAAGGACCGGGGAGCTGTTTTTT.